The 18 T cell receptor beta chains given below trace back to one sample, sequenced in a study of neurological immune-mediated disorders. TCRdb independently ran MiXCR on the 5' RACE reads; one entry per CDR3 protein. The data hold about 80,000 distinct CDR3 sequences, with 5% to 6.5% observed a single time. Stated time point: longitudinal time-point 2. Material for sequencing was PBMCs. These receptors were obtained from a woman aged 55-75 years with multiple sclerosis.

This clonotype was counted at least ten times. This sequence joins TRBV2 and TRBJ1-2, with D uncertain. The CDR3 has 13 amino acids. V was shortened by 6 bases and J by 1 base, with 9 bases between the two germline ends. Per germline, CDR1 SNHLY and CDR2 FYNNEI. The CDR3: CASRSTFNYGYTF. The CDR3, as DNA: TGTGCCAGCAGATCGACATTTAACTATGGCTACACCTTC.

The chain uses TRBV5-1 and TRBJ1-2; D is perhaps TRBD1 (6 bases). The V end was cut by 1 base, the J end by 6 bases, with 7 bases between. CDR1 and CDR2 (germline): SGHRS, YFSETQ. There are 12 residues in the CDR3. The CDR3 reads CASSLPGDGYTF. The CDR3 DNA sequence: TGCGCCAGCAGCTTGCCAGGGGATGGCTACACCTTC.

The table lists this clonotype with many counts. The gene calls are TRBV7-6 and TRBJ1-2; no firm D call. V was clipped by 4 bases and J by 1 base, with 10 bases between them. The V gene's germline CDR1 is SGHVS and CDR2 FNYEAQ. The CDR3 loop spans 14 amino acids. CDR3 protein: CASSSPGSNYGYTF. The CDR3 coding sequence is TGTGCCAGCAGCTCCCCGGGCAGTAACTATGGCTACACCTTC.

The sample holds many counts of this clonotype. The rearrangement uses TRBV7-9 and TRBJ2-7; 9 bases align to TRBD1. The CDR3 has 13 amino acids. With 3 bases clipped from V and 3 bases from J, the junction kept 0 bases outside the gene matches. Germline assignment: CDR1 SEHNR and CDR2 FQNEAQ (reference sequence). CDR3 sequence reads: CASSLTGGYEQYF. The CDR3 region has the DNA TGTGCCAGCAGCTTGACAGGGGGCTACGAGCAGTACTTC.

This clonotype was counted at least ten times. The chain combines TRBV20-1 with TRBJ1-2; 9 bases map to TRBD1. Germline V CDR1 and CDR2: DFQATT, SNEGSKA (reference sequence). Unmatched junction bases numbered 18, after V lost 6 bases and J lost 4 bases. This CDR3 is built from 17 residues. This chain's CDR3 is CSADTSIQGALSYGYTF. The CDR3 bases are TGCAGTGCCGATACCTCTATACAGGGGGCGCTCAGCTATGGCTACACCTTC.

Many counts were recorded for this clonotype. The chain uses TRBV4-1 and TRBJ1-2; 9 bases agree with TRBD1. J gave up 2 bases and V 2 bases, and 3 bases lay outside the gene matches. Germline CDR1 is MGHRA and CDR2 is YSYEKL. There are 15 residues in the CDR3. The CDR3 here is CASSQTGQGNYGYTF. The CDR3 coding sequence is TGCGCCAGCAGCCAAACGGGACAGGGAAACTATGGCTACACCTTC.

This clonotype occurred many times. The chain is built from TRBV5-1 and TRBJ2-1; D remains unclear. The germline gives CDR1 SGHRS, CDR2 YFSETQ. V lost 4 bases and J 3 bases, leaving 8 bases between the germline ends. The CDR3 has 13 amino acids. The DNA for the CDR3 is TGCGCCAGCAGCCCCCTAAACTACAATGAGCAGTTCTTC. Residues: CASSPLNYNEQFF.

This chain joins TRBV20-1 and TRBJ2-1, with 11 bases identical to TRBD2. The CDR3 extends over 14 amino acids. CDR1 DFQATT and CDR2 SNEGSKA come from the germline V gene (reference sequence). V was clipped by 5 bases and J by 4 bases; unmatched bases: 4. CDR3 bases: TGCAGTGCTCAGACTAGCGGGGCATACAATGAGCAGTTCTTC. This sequence encodes CSAQTSGAYNEQFF.

At least ten counts were recorded for this clonotype. The CDR3 region has the DNA TGTGCCACCAGCAGAGATCGGGGCACCTTGAACACTGAAGCTTTCTTT. Translation: CATSRDRGTLNTEAFF. This chain links TRBV15 with TRBJ1-1, with a weak D call TRBD1 (5 bases). Germline CDR1 is LNHNV and CDR2 is YYDKDF (reference sequence). The CDR3 covers 16 residues. V dropped 0 bases and J dropped 0 bases, with 11 bases sitting between them.

This clonotype has a count of ten or more. This chain uses TRBV5-1 with TRBJ2-2; no clear D gene. The CDR3 loop spans 12 amino acids. Germline CDR1 reads SGHRS; CDR2 reads YFSETQ. V was cut by 4 bases and J by 7 bases, with 8 bases left in between. CDR3 protein: CASSTGSGELFF. The CDR3 DNA is TGCGCCAGCAGCACCGGAAGCGGGGAGCTGTTTTTT.

In its sample, this clonotype was seen many times. The genes are TRBV20-1 and TRBJ2-2, with D possibly being TRBD1 (5 bases). Germline CDR1 and CDR2: DFQATT and SNEGSKA (reference sequence). Trimming removed 1 base at V and 0 bases at J, with 9 bases between. The CDR3 sequence is 15 residues long. The CDR3 here is CSARVAGTNTGELFF. CDR3 DNA sequence: TGCAGTGCTAGAGTCGCAGGGACGAACACCGGGGAGCTGTTTTTT.

This clonotype was recorded at least ten times. V usage is TRBV5-1 and J usage is TRBJ1-5; a possible D gene is TRBD1 (5 bases). The CDR3 is 15 residues long. The V gene's germline CDR1 is SGHRS and CDR2 YFSETQ. The V end lost 4 bases, the J end lost 10 bases, and 21 bases lay between the germline ends. The CDR3 DNA reads TGCGCCAGCAGCCCCCGGGGACTGTATTTGGAACCCCAGCATTTT. Protein product: CASSPRGLYLEPQHF.

This clonotype is labeled medium-sized. V gene TRBV3-1 combines with J gene TRBJ2-5, with D possibly called TRBD1 or TRBD2 (5 bases each). Germline values: CDR1 LGHDT, CDR2 YNNKEL (reference sequence). V was cut by 4 bases and J by 5 bases, with 20 bases left in between. The CDR3 length is 16 residues. The CDR3 DNA reads as TGTGCCAGCAGCCTCCGAGGGGCACCCCTCTCCGAGACCCAGTACTTC. Its translation is CASSLRGAPLSETQYF.

V gene TRBV7-2 combines with J gene TRBJ1-4, with 7 bases aligning to TRBD1. Trimming cost V 2 bases and J 2 bases; bases outside gene matches: 5. The CDR3 has 16 residues. Germline V gene lookup returns CDR1 SGHTA and CDR2 FQGNSA. The CDR3 here is CASSLLGGGTNEKLFF. The CDR3, as DNA: TGTGCCAGCAGCTTACTAGGGGGCGGGACTAATGAAAAACTGTTTTTT.

This clonotype was recorded a few times. V gene TRBV6-5 combines with J gene TRBJ1-2, with D possibly being TRBD1 (6 bases). Trimming removed 2 bases from V and 3 bases from J, with 19 bases in between. The CDR3 spans 17 residues. Germline V gene sequence: CDR1 MNHEY, CDR2 SVGAGI. This CDR3 is CASSYVKRGVLDYGYTF. DNA for the CDR3: TGTGCCAGCAGTTACGTCAAGAGGGGGGTGCTGGACTATGGCTACACCTTC.

The chain has TRBV6-5 and TRBJ2-5; tentatively, D is TRBD1 or TRBD2 (5 bases each). Germline V gene sequence: CDR1 MNHEY, CDR2 SVGAGI. The CDR3 runs 15 residues. V dropped 6 bases and J dropped 5 bases, with 19 bases sitting between them. The CDR3 here is CASRRTGTSSETQYF. CDR3 bases: TGTGCCAGCAGACGTACCGGGACCTCCAGTGAGACCCAGTACTTC.

Many counts were recorded for this clonotype. This sequence joins TRBV11-3 and TRBJ2-3; 8 positions match TRBD2. V shed 0 bases, J shed 7 bases, and the junction held 3 bases outside the gene matches. CDR1 is SGHNT and CDR2 is YENEEA in the germline V gene. The length of the CDR3 is 14 residues. The CDR3 nucleotides read TGTGCCAGCAGCTTAGAACGGGGGGGCCATACGCAGTATTTT. Its protein is CASSLERGGHTQYF.

This clonotype was recorded many times. The genes are TRBV6-4 and TRBJ2-1; D might be TRBD2 (5 bases). The CDR3 is 14 residues long. Germline V gives CDR1 MRHNA, CDR2 SNTAGT. Trimming removed 4 bases from V and 8 bases from J, with 15 bases in between. CDR3 coding DNA: TGTGCCAGCAGTGCTATAAGAGGGCCGCATGAGCAGTTCTTC. It specifies CASSAIRGPHEQFF.